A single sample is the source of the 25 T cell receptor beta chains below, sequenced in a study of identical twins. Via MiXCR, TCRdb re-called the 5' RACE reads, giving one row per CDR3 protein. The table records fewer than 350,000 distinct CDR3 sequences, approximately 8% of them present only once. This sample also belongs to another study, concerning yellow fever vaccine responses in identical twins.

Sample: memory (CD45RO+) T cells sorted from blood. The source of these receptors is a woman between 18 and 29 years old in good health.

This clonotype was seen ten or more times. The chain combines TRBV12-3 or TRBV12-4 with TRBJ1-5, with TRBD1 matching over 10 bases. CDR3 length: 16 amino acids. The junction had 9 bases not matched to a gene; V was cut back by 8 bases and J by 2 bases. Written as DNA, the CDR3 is TGTGCCAGCCCGGACAGGGGGAGGCTGGGCAATCAGCCCCAGCATTTT. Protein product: CASPDRGRLGNQPQHF.

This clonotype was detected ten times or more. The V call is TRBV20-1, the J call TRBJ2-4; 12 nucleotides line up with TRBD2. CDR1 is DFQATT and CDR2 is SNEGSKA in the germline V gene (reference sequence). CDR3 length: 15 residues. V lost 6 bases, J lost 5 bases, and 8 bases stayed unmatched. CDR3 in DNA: TGCAGTGCGGATGGGACTAGCGGGCCTCAAAACATTCAGTACTTC. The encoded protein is CSADGTSGPQNIQYF.

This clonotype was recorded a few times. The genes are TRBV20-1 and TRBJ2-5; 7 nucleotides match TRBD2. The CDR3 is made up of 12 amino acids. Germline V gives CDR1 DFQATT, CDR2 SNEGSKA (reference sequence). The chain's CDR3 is CRPGLGGETQYF. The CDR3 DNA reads TGCAGGCCGGGACTGGGGGGGGAGACCCAGTACTTC.

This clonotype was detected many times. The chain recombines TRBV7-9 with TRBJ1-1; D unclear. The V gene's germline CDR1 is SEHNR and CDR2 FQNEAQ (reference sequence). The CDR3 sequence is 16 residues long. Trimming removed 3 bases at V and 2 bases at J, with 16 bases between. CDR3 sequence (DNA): TGTGCCAGCAGCTTCTCTCGGCCGAAAGGAAACACTGAAGCTTTCTTT. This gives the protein CASSFSRPKGNTEAFF.

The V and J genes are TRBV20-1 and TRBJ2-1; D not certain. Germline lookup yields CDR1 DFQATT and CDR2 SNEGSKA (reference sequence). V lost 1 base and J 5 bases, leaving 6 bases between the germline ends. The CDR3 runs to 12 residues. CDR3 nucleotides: TGCAGTGCTAGAGCTCTCGACAATGAGCAGTTCTTC. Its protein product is CSARALDNEQFF.

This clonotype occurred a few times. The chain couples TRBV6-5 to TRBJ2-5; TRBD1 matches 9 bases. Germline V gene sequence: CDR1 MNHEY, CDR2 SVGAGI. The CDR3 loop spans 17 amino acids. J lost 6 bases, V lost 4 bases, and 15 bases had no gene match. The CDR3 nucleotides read TGTGCCAGCAGTTTACCCCCCACCGGGACAGGGCTAAAGACCCAGTACTTC. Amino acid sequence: CASSLPPTGTGLKTQYF.

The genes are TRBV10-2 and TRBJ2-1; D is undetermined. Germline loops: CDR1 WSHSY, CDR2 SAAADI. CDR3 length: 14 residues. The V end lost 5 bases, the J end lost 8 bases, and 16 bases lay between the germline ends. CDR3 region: CASSTAPPPDEQFF. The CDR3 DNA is TGCGCCAGCAGTACGGCCCCCCCGCCTGATGAGCAGTTCTTC.

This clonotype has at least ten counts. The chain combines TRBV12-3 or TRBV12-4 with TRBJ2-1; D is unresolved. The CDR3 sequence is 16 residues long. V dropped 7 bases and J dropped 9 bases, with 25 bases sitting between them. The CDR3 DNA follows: TGTGCCAGCACCATCAGTCGGGCAACCTCCCTGGGTGAGCAGTTCTTC. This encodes CASTISRATSLGEQFF.

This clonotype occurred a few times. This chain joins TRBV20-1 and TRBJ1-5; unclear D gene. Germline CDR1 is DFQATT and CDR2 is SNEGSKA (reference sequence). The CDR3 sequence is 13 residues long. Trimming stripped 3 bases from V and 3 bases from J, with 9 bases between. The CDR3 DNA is TGCAGTGCTAGCTTCGGCACCAATCAGCCCCAGCATTTT. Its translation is CSASFGTNQPQHF.

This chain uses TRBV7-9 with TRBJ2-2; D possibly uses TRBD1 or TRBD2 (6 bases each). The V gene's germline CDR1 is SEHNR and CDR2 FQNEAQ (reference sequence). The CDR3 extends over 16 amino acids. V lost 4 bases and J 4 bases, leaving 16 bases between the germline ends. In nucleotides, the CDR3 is TGTGCCAGCAGCTCATCGGGGGCGGAGGTCACCGGGGAGCTGTTTTTT. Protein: CASSSSGAEVTGELFF.

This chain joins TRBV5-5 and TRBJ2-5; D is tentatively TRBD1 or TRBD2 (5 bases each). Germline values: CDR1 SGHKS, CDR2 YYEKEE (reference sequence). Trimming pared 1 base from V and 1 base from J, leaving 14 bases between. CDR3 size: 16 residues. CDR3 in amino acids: CASSLLGGTVQETQYF. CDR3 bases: TGTGCCAGCAGCTTGTTAGGTGGGACGGTCCAAGAGACCCAGTACTTC.

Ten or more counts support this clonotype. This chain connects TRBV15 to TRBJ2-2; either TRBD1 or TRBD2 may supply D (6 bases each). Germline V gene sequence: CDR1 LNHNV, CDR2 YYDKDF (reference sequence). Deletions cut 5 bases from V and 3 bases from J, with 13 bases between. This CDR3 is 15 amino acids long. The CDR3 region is CATSGGGLHTGELFF. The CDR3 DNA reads TGTGCCACCAGCGGAGGGGGACTCCACACCGGGGAGCTGTTTTTT.

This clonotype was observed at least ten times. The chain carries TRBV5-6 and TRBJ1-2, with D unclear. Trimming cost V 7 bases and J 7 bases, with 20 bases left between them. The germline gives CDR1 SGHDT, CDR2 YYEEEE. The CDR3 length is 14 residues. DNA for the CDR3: TGTGCCAGCGCCCGTTGGGAAATTAAGTCTGGCTACACCTTC. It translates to CASARWEIKSGYTF.

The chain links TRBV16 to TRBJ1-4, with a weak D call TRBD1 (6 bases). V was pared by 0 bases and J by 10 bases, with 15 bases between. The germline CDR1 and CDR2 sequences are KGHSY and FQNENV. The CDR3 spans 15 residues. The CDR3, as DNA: TGTGCCAGCAGCCAATCTGATATCAGGGGTGGAAAACTGTTTTTT. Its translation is CASSQSDIRGGKLFF.

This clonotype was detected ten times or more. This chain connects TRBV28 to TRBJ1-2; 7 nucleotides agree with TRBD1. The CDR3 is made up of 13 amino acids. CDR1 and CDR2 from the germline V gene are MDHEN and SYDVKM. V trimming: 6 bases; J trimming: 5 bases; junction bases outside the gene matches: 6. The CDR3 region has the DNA TGTGCCAGCAGGCATGACAGGGTTTATGGCTACACCTTC. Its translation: CASRHDRVYGYTF.

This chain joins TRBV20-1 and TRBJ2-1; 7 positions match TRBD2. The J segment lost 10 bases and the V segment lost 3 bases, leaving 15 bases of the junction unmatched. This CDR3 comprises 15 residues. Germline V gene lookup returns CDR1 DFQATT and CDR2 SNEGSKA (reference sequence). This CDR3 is CSASRTSRAGSEQFF. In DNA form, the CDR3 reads TGCAGTGCTAGCAGGACTAGTAGGGCCGGGAGCGAGCAGTTCTTC.

In DNA form, the CDR3 reads TGCGCCAGCCGATTAATATTAGGACTAGCGGGGGGGCCGCGGGACACCGGGGAGCTGTTTTTT. Translating it yields CASRLILGLAGGPRDTGELFF. The rearrangement links TRBV4-1 to TRBJ2-2, with TRBD2 matching over 15 bases. The CDR3 covers 21 residues. The trim removed 8 bases at V and 3 bases at J, leaving 19 bases unmatched. Germline V gene sequence: CDR1 MGHRA, CDR2 YSYEKL.

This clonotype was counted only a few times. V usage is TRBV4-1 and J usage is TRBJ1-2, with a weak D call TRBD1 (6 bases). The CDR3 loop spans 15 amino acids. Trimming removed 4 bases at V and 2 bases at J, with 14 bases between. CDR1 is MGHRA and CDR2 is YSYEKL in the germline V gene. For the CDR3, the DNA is TGCGCCAGCAGCCGGGAGGACAGACAAAACTATGGCTACACCTTC. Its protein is CASSREDRQNYGYTF.

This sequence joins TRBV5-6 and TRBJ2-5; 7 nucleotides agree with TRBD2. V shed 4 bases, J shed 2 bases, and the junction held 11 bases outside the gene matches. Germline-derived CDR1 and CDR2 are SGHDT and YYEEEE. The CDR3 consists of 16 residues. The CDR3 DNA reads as TGTGCCAGCAGCCACAATGAAGGGACTAAACAAGAGACCCAGTACTTC. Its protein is CASSHNEGTKQETQYF.

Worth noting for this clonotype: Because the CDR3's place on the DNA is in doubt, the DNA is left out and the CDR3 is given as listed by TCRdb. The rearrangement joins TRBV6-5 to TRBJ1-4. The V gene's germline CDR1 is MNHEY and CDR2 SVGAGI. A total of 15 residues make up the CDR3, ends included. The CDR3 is CASSSSTEYNEKLFF.

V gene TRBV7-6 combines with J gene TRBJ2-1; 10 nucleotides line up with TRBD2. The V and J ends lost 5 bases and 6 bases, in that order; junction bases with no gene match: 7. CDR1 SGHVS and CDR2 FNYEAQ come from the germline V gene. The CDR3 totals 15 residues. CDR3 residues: CASSISSGSFNEQFF. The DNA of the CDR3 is TGTGCCAGCAGCATTTCTAGCGGGAGTTTCAATGAGCAGTTCTTC.

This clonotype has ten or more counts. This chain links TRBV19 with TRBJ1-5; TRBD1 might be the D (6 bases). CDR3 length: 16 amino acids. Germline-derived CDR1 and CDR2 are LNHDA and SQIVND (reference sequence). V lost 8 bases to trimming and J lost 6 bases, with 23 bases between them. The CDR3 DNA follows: TGTGCCAGTTCCCGGCCCCAGCAGGGGCGAGCTCAGCCCCAGCATTTT. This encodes CASSRPQQGRAQPQHF.

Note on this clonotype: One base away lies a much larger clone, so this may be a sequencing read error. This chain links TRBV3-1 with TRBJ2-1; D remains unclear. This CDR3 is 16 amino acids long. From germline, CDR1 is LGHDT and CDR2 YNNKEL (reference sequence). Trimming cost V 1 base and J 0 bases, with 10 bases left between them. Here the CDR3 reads CASSQAPVNSYNEQFF. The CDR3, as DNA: TGTGCCAGCAGCCAAGCCCCCGTTAACTCCTACAATGAGCAGTTCTTC.

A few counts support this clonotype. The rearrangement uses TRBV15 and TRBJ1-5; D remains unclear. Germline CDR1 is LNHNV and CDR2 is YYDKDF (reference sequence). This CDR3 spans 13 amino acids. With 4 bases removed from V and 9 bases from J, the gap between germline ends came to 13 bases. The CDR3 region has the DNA TGTGCCACCAGCACCGGCCCCCCGGCGCCCCAGCATTTT. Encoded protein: CATSTGPPAPQHF.

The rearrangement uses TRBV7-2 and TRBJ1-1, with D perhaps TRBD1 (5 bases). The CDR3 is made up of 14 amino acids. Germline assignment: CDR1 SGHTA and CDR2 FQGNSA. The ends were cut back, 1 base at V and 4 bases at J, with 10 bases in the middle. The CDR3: CASSLVEGFTEAFF. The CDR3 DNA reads TGTGCCAGCAGCTTAGTTGAGGGGTTCACTGAAGCTTTCTTT.